The 25 T cell receptor beta chains in this list originate from one sample, sequenced in a study of T cell responses to AZD1222 COVID-19 vaccine. Clones were sequenced by immunoSEQ multiplex PCR, and TCRdb holds only the in-frame ones, with some missing. The data hold roughly 190,000 clones, with around 92% observed a single time. The sample in question was peripheral blood, obtained on day 0 of AZD1222 vaccination. Source of these receptors: an adult in good health.

This sequence joins TRBV7-3 and TRBJ1-1; no definite D call. Germline V gene data show CDR1 as SGHTA and CDR2 as FQGTGA. The CDR3 has 13 residues. Trimming took 1 base from V and 3 from J, leaving 6 bases between them. CDR3 in DNA: TGTGCCAGCAGCTTAAGCCCCCACACTGAAGCTTTCTTT. The encoded protein is CASSLSPHTEAFF.

V and J are TRBV7-3 and TRBJ2-3; no definite D call. Germline V CDR1 and CDR2: SGHTA, FQGTGA. Trimming cost V 5 bases and J 4 bases, with 10 bases left between them. CDR3 length: 13 residues. The CDR3 here is CASSPNPPDTQYF. DNA of the CDR3: TGTGCCAGCAGCCCAAATCCCCCAGATACGCAGTATTTT.

This chain joins TRBV10-3 and TRBJ1-1; 7 bases are shared with TRBD1. Germline V gene data show CDR1 as ENHRY and CDR2 as SYGVKD. Trimming at V came to 6 bases and at J to 2 bases, leaving 9 bases not matched to a gene. CDR3 length: 15 amino acids. The CDR3 sequence is CAISPPGQRNTEAFF. CDR3 coding DNA: TGTGCCATCAGCCCCCCGGGACAGAGAAACACTGAAGCTTTCTTT.

The chain employs TRBV4-1 and TRBJ1-6; D is unclear. CDR3 length equals 14 residues. Trimming shortened V by 2 bases and J by 14 bases, and 16 bases separated the two germline ends. Germline V gene data show CDR1 as MGHRA and CDR2 as YSYEKL. The chain's CDR3 is CASSQFGSVATLHF. CDR3 nucleotides: TGCGCCAGCAGCCAATTCGGGTCCGTAGCCACCCTCCACTTT.

The chain is built from TRBV5-4 and TRBJ1-1; D uncertain. The CDR3 is made up of 15 amino acids. V lost 3 bases and J 1 base, leaving 13 bases between the germline ends. The germline gives CDR1 SGHNT, CDR2 YYREEE (reference sequence). The CDR3 spells CASSSPWGTNTEAFF. The CDR3 DNA reads as TGTGCCAGCAGCTCCCCTTGGGGTACGAACACTGAAGCTTTCTTT.

The chain joins TRBV3-1 (or the pseudogene TRBV3-2) to TRBJ1-6, with D possibly matching TRBD1 (5 bases). Germline CDR1 is LGHDT and CDR2 is YNNKEL (reference sequence). Trimming left V 4 bases short and J 8 bases short, with 12 bases between. This CDR3 contains 14 residues. CDR3 bases: TGTGCCAGCAGCCTAGGTGGGGCGGATTCACCCCTCCACTTT. It specifies CASSLGGADSPLHF.

CDR3 DNA: TGTGCCAGCAGAGATCCGACTCGCGGGGGGGGTGAGACCCAGTACTTC. Protein product: CASRDPTRGGGETQYF. The rearrangement joins TRBV2 to TRBJ2-5; TRBD2 matches at 9 bases. The germline V gene has CDR1 SNHLY and CDR2 FYNNEI. CDR3 length: 16 amino acids. With V trimmed by 6 bases and J by 5 bases, 13 bases remained unmatched.

The chain has TRBV10-2 and TRBJ1-2, with unresolved D. The germline gives CDR1 WSHSY, CDR2 SAAADI. CDR3 length equals 15 residues. The V and J ends lost 3 bases and 0 bases respectively, with 11 bases between them. The CDR3 DNA reads TGCGCCAGCAGTGAAGGCTCGGCCACTAACTATGGCTACACCTTC. Its protein product is CASSEGSATNYGYTF.

V and J are TRBV7-8 and TRBJ2-7; the D gene is possibly TRBD1 (5 bases). From germline, CDR1 is SGHVS and CDR2 FQNEAQ. This CDR3 region has 16 residues. Trimming pared 4 bases from V and 1 base from J, leaving 17 bases between. The CDR3 is CASSSKSQADSYEQYF. Written as DNA, the CDR3 is TGTGCCAGCAGCTCCAAATCACAGGCTGATTCCTACGAGCAGTACTTC.

The CDR3 nucleotides read TGTGCCAGCAGTTACTCGGAAAAGACCGGGGAGCTGTTTTTT. Residues: CASSYSEKTGELFF. The rearrangement uses TRBV6-5 and TRBJ2-2; the D is unclear. Trimming removed 0 bases at V and 5 bases at J, with 7 bases between. The germline gives CDR1 MNHEY, CDR2 SVGAGI. The CDR3 covers 14 residues.

The gene calls are TRBV6-5 and TRBJ1-3; no clear D gene. CDR1 is MNHEY and CDR2 is SVGAGI in the germline V gene. The V end lost 2 bases, the J end lost 8 bases, and 4 bases lay between the germline ends. This CDR3 has 11 residues. The CDR3 reads CASSYGDTIYF. CDR3 sequence (DNA): TGTGCCAGCAGTTACGGGGACACCATATATTTT.

J is TRBJ1-3 and V is TRBV7-2; D is undetermined. Trimming removed 5 bases at V and 4 bases at J, with 15 bases between. The CDR3 sequence is 15 residues long. CDR1 and CDR2 (germline): SGHTA, FQGNSA. The CDR3 coding sequence is TGTGCCAGCAGCCACGACGGGGTGGGCGGAAACACCATATATTTT. Encoded protein: CASSHDGVGGNTIYF.

This CDR3 reads CASSARGLSDVAFF. The CDR3, as DNA: TGTGCCAGCAGCGCAAGGGGACTGAGCGACGTCGCTTTCTTT. This rearrangement joins TRBV5-6 to TRBJ1-1, with D possibly matching TRBD1 (5 bases). V was shortened by 4 bases and J by 11 bases, with 21 bases between the two germline ends. Per germline, CDR1 SGHDT and CDR2 YYEEEE. CDR3 length: 14 amino acids. The full variable domain, rest sourced from reference TRBV5-6 and TRBJ1-1, is DAGVTQSPTHLIKTRGQQVTLRCSPKSGHDTVSWYQQALGQGPQFIFQYYEEEERQRGNFPDRFSGHQFPNYSSELNVNALLLGDSALYLCASSARGLSDVAFFGQGTRLTVV.

In the case of this clone: Other DNA sequences within the sample encode an identical CDR3. The chain combines TRBV7-2 with TRBJ2-5, with D perhaps assigned TRBD1 or TRBD2 (6 bases each). This CDR3 is built from 14 residues. Germline V gene lookup returns CDR1 SGHTA and CDR2 FQGNSA. With 5 bases removed from V and 1 base from J, the gap between germline ends came to 11 bases. CDR3 sequence reads: CASSLGGLQETQYF. The CDR3 bases are TGTGCCAGCAGCCTCGGGGGCCTCCAAGAGACCCAGTACTTC.

The table lists this clone with a count of one. The genes are TRBV11-3 and TRBJ2-3; 9 bases fit TRBD1. The V and J ends lost 5 bases and 1 base, in that order; junction bases with no gene match: 4. The CDR3 spans 15 residues. The germline V gene has CDR1 SGHNT and CDR2 YENEEA. CDR3: CASSRRTGGTDTQYF. CDR3 bases: TGTGCCAGCAGCAGACGGACAGGGGGCACAGATACGCAGTATTTT.

The chain is built from TRBV6-2 or TRBV6-3 and TRBJ1-2; D is unclear. Trimming took off 2 bases at V and 7 bases at J, with 14 bases between the two ends. This CDR3 is built from 14 residues. Looked up from germline, CDR1 is MNHEY and CDR2 is SVGEGT. The CDR3 loop is CASSYVIAGIGYTF. The CDR3 coding sequence is TGTGCCAGCAGTTACGTTATCGCCGGGATTGGCTACACCTTC.

In its sample, this clone was seen once. J is TRBJ1-2 and V is TRBV2; D remains ambiguous. CDR1 is SNHLY, CDR2 FYNNEI, per germline. The CDR3 length is 14 residues. V lost 7 bases and J lost 8, with 20 bases in between. The CDR3 region is CASNPAVFLEGYTF. CDR3 nucleotide sequence: TGTGCCAGCAACCCAGCGGTATTCCTAGAGGGCTACACCTTC.

This clone was observed a single time. This chain connects TRBV11-2 to TRBJ2-7, with unresolved D. Trimming shortened V by 1 base and J by 2 bases, and 18 bases separated the two germline ends. The germline gives CDR1 SGHAT, CDR2 FQNNGV. CDR3 length: 17 residues. This CDR3 reads CASSLVGPTSYPYEQYF. The CDR3 DNA reads TGTGCCAGCAGCTTAGTAGGTCCGACTTCCTATCCCTACGAGCAGTACTTC.

The chain combines TRBV6-4 with TRBJ1-4; weak D call: TRBD1 (5 bases). CDR1 MRHNA and CDR2 SNTAGT come from the germline V gene. This CDR3 has 15 amino acids. V shed 4 bases and J shed 8 bases, with 17 bases lying between them. CDR3 amino acids: CASSAGRSPNEKLFF. The CDR3 region has the DNA TGTGCCAGCAGTGCGGGGCGATCTCCCAACGAAAAACTGTTTTTT.

V and J are TRBV6-5 and TRBJ1-1; D is possibly TRBD1 (5 bases). The CDR3 is made up of 14 amino acids. Per the germline V gene, CDR1 is MNHEY and CDR2 is SVGAGI. The V gene lost 4 bases and the J gene lost 0 bases, with 9 bases spanning the gap. As DNA, the CDR3 is TGTGCCAGCAGTTTGATGGACATGAACACTGAAGCTTTCTTT. Its protein is CASSLMDMNTEAFF.

J is TRBJ2-1 and V is TRBV24-1, with 9 bases fitting TRBD1. The CDR3 loop spans 14 amino acids. Germline V gene lookup returns CDR1 KGHDR and CDR2 SFDVKD. With 7 bases clipped from V and 8 bases from J, the junction kept 8 bases outside the gene matches. CDR3 residues: CATRSGTGRHEQFF. The CDR3 nucleotides read TGTGCCACCAGATCCGGGACAGGGCGGCATGAGCAGTTCTTC.

V gene TRBV27 combines with J gene TRBJ1-5; 9 bases are shared with TRBD1. The CDR3 covers 15 residues. The germline V gene has CDR1 MNHEY and CDR2 SMNVEV (reference sequence). The trim removed 5 bases at V and 6 bases at J, leaving 8 bases unmatched. Here the CDR3 DNA reads TGTGCCAGCAGTCGTACGGGACAGGGCTTTCAGCCCCAGCATTTT. Its translation is CASSRTGQGFQPQHF.

V usage is TRBV12-3 or TRBV12-4 and J usage is TRBJ2-1; 7 bases line up with TRBD2. The CDR3 is 13 residues long. The V segment lost 2 bases and the J segment 5 bases; nucleotides outside the gene matches: 0. This chain's CDR3 is CASSLRGDNEQFF. For the CDR3, the DNA is TGTGCCAGCAGTTTACGGGGGGACAATGAGCAGTTCTTC.

DNA for the CDR3: TGTGCCATCAGCACCTCCCTGGGGGGGGGCCTGACAGATACGCAGTATTTT. It is translated as CAISTSLGGGLTDTQYF. The chain uses TRBV10-3 and TRBJ2-3; weak D call: TRBD2 (7 bases). This CDR3 has 17 residues. V lost 6 bases and J lost 3, with 22 bases in between. CDR1 ENHRY and CDR2 SYGVKD come from the germline V gene.

CDR3 region: CASSLDPGRLGYGYTF. The DNA for the CDR3 is TGCGCCAGCAGCTTGGACCCCGGACGTCTCGGCTATGGCTACACCTTC. V and J are TRBV5-1 and TRBJ1-2; D is ambiguous. Germline V gives CDR1 SGHRS, CDR2 YFSETQ. CDR3 length: 16 amino acids. The germline V and J ends were trimmed by 0 bases and 4 bases, with 16 bases remaining between them.